Listed below are T cell receptor beta chains from one sample, sequenced in a study of low-dose radiotherapy and immunotherapy resistance in tumors. TCRdb re-derived calls from the reads in MiXCR, one entry per CDR3 protein. The sample has around 99,000 distinct CDR3 sequences, 9.4% seen once. Sequencing was performed on PBMCs, taken before treatment. These receptors were obtained from a male donor with prostate cancer. Both conserved end residues are part of each CDR3. The order of the fields is V gene, clone size, D gene, J gene, CDR3 protein, CDR3 DNA. The D gene is left open where the match is weak. Clone sizes are given selectively: once, few, many, or a class where the clone is expanded.

TRBV20-1	many	TRBD1	TRBJ2-3	CSAIGTGVPYSTDTQYF	TGCAGTGCTATTGGGACAGGGGTCCCTTATAGCACAGATACGCAGTATTTT
TRBV28	many	NA	TRBJ1-1	CASSSLMSGTNTEAFF	TGTGCCAGCAGTTCTCTTATGTCCGGGACGAACACTGAAGCTTTCTTT
TRBV6-2/TRBV6-3	many	NA	TRBJ2-1	CASSYEERQAGFF	TGTGCCAGCAGTTACGAAGAGCGCCAGGCTGGGTTCTTC
TRBV20-1	many	NA	TRBJ1-4	CSANRGLNEKLFF	TGCAGTGCTAACAGAGGTTTAAATGAAAAACTGTTTTTT
TRBV5-4	few	NA	TRBJ2-2	CASSFAGTGGAGGELFFF	NA
TRBV28	many	NA	TRBJ2-7	CASSPRNEQYF	TGTGCCAGCAGTCCCAGGAATGAGCAGTACTTC
TRBV18	many	NA	TRBJ2-5	CASSPIRDPGQETQYF	TGTGCCAGCTCACCAATCCGGGACCCGGGCCAAGAGACCCAGTACTTC
TRBV7-9	many	NA	TRBJ2-5	CASSFTSTMETQYF	TGTGCCAGCAGCTTCACTAGCACGATGGAGACCCAGTACTTC
TRBV27	many	TRBD2	TRBJ2-1	CASSFGLVSYNEQFF	TGTGCCAGCAGTTTTGGACTAGTATCCTACAATGAGCAGTTCTTC
TRBV20-1	many	NA	TRBJ2-7	CSASQGYGYEQYF	TGCAGTGCTAGCCAGGGGTATGGCTACGAGCAGTACTTC
TRBV5-4	many	TRBD1	TRBJ2-2	CASSPNRGALSGELFF	TGTGCCAGCAGCCCGAACAGGGGCGCATTGTCCGGGGAGCTGTTTTTT
TRBV20-1	many	NA	TRBJ2-3	CSARSDVEDTQYF	TGCAGTGCTAGGTCGGACGTAGAGGATACGCAGTATTTT
TRBV20-1	many	TRBD2	TRBJ2-3	CSARDLTGGEDTQYF	TGCAGTGCTAGAGATCTAACGGGAGGTGAAGATACGCAGTATTTT
TRBV29-1	many	NA	TRBJ1-3	CSVVAPGNTIYF	TGCAGCGTTGTGGCACCTGGAAACACCATATATTTT
TRBV25-1	many	NA	TRBJ1-4	CASKQGSEKLFF	TGTGCCAGCAAACAGGGTTCTGAAAAACTGTTTTTT
TRBV3-1	many	TRBD1	TRBJ1-2	CASSQTGRNGYTF	TGTGCCAGCAGCCAGACAGGGAGAAATGGCTACACCTTC
TRBV2	NA	TRBD1	TRBJ2-2	CASDRQGERELFF	TGTGCCAGCGACCGACAGGGTGAACGGGAGCTGTTTTTT
TRBV4-2	NA	NA	TRBJ1-1	CASSQRPGTNTEAFF	TGTGCCAGCAGCCAAAGGCCGGGGACGAACACTGAAGCTTTCTTT
TRBV7-9	many	NA	TRBJ2-1	CASSLEGLLVEQFF	TGTGCCAGCAGCTTAGAGGGACTCCTAGTTGAGCAGTTCTTC
TRBV18	many	NA	TRBJ2-1	CASSPAYNEQFF	TGTGCCAGCTCACCAGCTTACAATGAGCAGTTCTTC
TRBV24-1	many	TRBD1	TRBJ1-2	CATSDATGANYGYTF	TGTGCCACCAGTGATGCGACAGGGGCTAACTATGGCTACACCTTC
TRBV7-2	many	NA	TRBJ2-3	CASSPEGLSTQYF	TGTGCCAGCAGCCCAGAGGGACTCTCTACGCAGTATTTT
TRBV27	many	NA	TRBJ2-5	CASSLGSMAPETQYF	TGTGCCAGCAGTCTGGGCTCCATGGCCCCCGAGACCCAGTACTTC
TRBV5-1	NA	NA	TRBJ2-7	CASSLLSLGSYNEQYF	TGCGCCAGCAGCTTGTTGTCTCTCGGCAGCTACAACGAGCAGTACTTC
TRBV27	NA	TRBD2	TRBJ2-5	CASSLFGGIETQYF	TGTGCCAGCAGTTTATTCGGGGGGATAGAGACCCAGTACTTC
TRBV7-2	many	NA	TRBJ2-2	CASHPTGYGELFF	TGTGCCAGCCACCCGACTGGGTACGGGGAGCTGTTTTTT
TRBV28	many	NA	TRBJ2-1	CASRWGQGFYNEQFF	TGTGCCAGCAGATGGGGTCAGGGCTTCTACAATGAGCAGTTCTTC
TRBV6-2/TRBV6-3	many	NA	TRBJ2-3	CASSRRGTVRTDTQYF	TGTGCCAGCAGCCGTAGGGGAACTGTTCGGACAGATACGCAGTATTTT
TRBV5-1	many	TRBD1	TRBJ2-1	CASSLSTGVSNEQFF	TGCGCCAGCAGCTTGAGTACAGGGGTCTCCAATGAGCAGTTCTTC
TRBV10-3	many	TRBD2	TRBJ2-7	CAISDLRASGSSYEQYF	TGTGCCATCAGTGACCTCCGCGCCAGCGGGAGCTCCTACGAGCAGTACTTC
TRBV6-6	many	NA	TRBJ2-1	CASSKTDSTRNEQFF	TGTGCCAGCAGTAAGACGGACTCCACTCGAAATGAGCAGTTCTTC
TRBV12-3/TRBV12-4	many	NA	TRBJ2-2	CASNRGSSGTGELFF	TGTGCCAGCAACCGAGGGTCATCCGGCACCGGGGAGCTGTTTTTT
TRBV20-1	many	NA	TRBJ2-1	CSARDLEGRGEQFF	TGCAGTGCTAGAGATCTTGAGGGAAGAGGTGAGCAGTTCTTC
TRBV3-1	many	NA	TRBJ2-7	CASSQNVYEQYF	TGTGCCAGCAGCCAGAACGTTTACGAGCAGTACTTC
TRBV7-2	many	NA	TRBJ2-1	CASLGLSYNEQFF	TGTGCCAGCTTGGGCCTTTCCTACAATGAGCAGTTCTTC
TRBV30	many	TRBD2	TRBJ2-1	CAWSPGTSRYNEQFF	TGTGCCTGGAGTCCCGGGACTAGCAGATACAATGAGCAGTTCTTC
TRBV29-1	NA	TRBD2	TRBJ2-5	CSETSGSEETQYF	TGCAGCGAAACTAGCGGGAGCGAAGAGACCCAGTACTTC
TRBV7-9	many	NA	TRBJ2-2	CASSLDLNTGELFF	TGTGCCAGCAGCTTAGACCTGAACACCGGGGAGCTGTTTTTT
TRBV5-4	many	NA	TRBJ2-2	CASSFVTGELFF	TGTGCCAGCAGCTTTGTCACCGGGGAGCTGTTTTTT
TRBV6-1	many	NA	TRBJ2-2	CASRRSHANTGELFF	TGTGCCAGCAGACGTAGCCACGCGAACACCGGGGAGCTGTTTTTT
TRBV28	many	NA	TRBJ2-7	CASRSDRPLDEQYF	TGTGCCAGCAGAAGCGACAGGCCCCTCGACGAGCAGTACTTC
TRBV6-5	many	TRBD1	TRBJ1-1	CASSYSSVKWDSRSEAFF	TGTGCCAGCAGTTACTCGTCGGTTAAATGGGACAGCCGTAGTGAAGCTTTCTTT
TRBV28	once	NA	TRBJ1-3	CASSLYQGSSGNTIYF	TGTGCCAGCAGTTTATATCAGGGAAGTTCTGGAAACACCATATATTTT
TRBV4-2	many	NA	TRBJ2-1	CASSPGGQPPQF	TGTGCCAGCTCGCCGGGCGGACAGCCGCCTCAGTTC
TRBV5-1	many	TRBD2	TRBJ2-1	CASRLGLAEYNEQFF	TGCGCCAGCAGATTAGGACTAGCGGAATACAATGAGCAGTTCTTC
TRBV2	many	NA	TRBJ2-5	CARSSRKGDQETQYF	TGTGCCAGGAGCAGTAGAAAGGGAGATCAAGAGACCCAGTACTTC
TRBV29-1	many	NA	TRBJ2-3	CSVTVAADTQYF	TGCAGCGTTACGGTTGCCGCAGATACGCAGTATTTT
TRBV5-4	many	NA	TRBJ2-2	CASSWSSANTGELFF	TGTGCCAGCAGCTGGTCAAGCGCAAACACCGGGGAGCTGTTTTTT
TRBV3-1	NA	NA	TRBJ2-5	CASSQDYGRETQYF	TGTGCCAGCAGCCAAGATTACGGGCGGGAGACCCAGTACTTC
TRBV9	few	NA	TRBJ2-7	CASSRSGGGQFYF	TGTGCCAGCAGTCGGAGTGGGGGCGGCCAGTTTTACTTC
TRBV6-2/TRBV6-3	NA	TRBD1	TRBJ2-7	CASWGTGSYEQYF	TGTGCCAGCTGGGGGACAGGTTCCTACGAGCAGTACTTC
TRBV6-5	NA	NA	TRBJ2-2	CASRSLGQTNTGELFF	TGTGCCAGCAGGTCCCTGGGGCAGACGAACACCGGGGAGCTGTTTTTT
TRBV5-1	few	NA	TRBJ2-3	CASSLGRSSDTQYF	TGCGCCAGCAGCCTGGGACGTTCGTCAGATACGCAGTATTTT
TRBV27	few	NA	TRBJ2-7	CASSVAAGTPYEQYF	TGTGCCAGCAGTGTAGCAGCAGGAACCCCCTACGAGCAGTACTTC
TRBV29-1	many	NA	TRBJ1-1	CSANGGGTEAFF	TGCAGCGCGAACGGGGGCGGAACTGAAGCTTTCTTT
TRBV29-1	many	TRBD2	TRBJ2-2	CSGGGAGPTGELFF	TGCAGCGGCGGGGGAGCGGGACCCACCGGGGAGCTGTTTTTT
TRBV7-2	many	NA	TRBJ2-4	CASSLVYKNIQYF	TGTGCCAGCAGCTTAGTCTATAAAAACATTCAGTACTTC
TRBV11-2	NA	NA	TRBJ2-5	CASSSIRGTPWDQETQYF	TGTGCCAGCAGCTCCATACGGGGGACTCCTTGGGACCAAGAGACCCAGTACTTC
TRBV5-1	NA	NA	TRBJ2-7	CASSLDQSEQYF	TGCGCCAGCAGTTTGGATCAATCGGAGCAGTACTTC
TRBV20-1	many	TRBD1	TRBJ1-1	CSATGNRGGNTEAFF	TGCAGTGCTACCGGAAACAGGGGAGGAAACACTGAAGCTTTCTTT